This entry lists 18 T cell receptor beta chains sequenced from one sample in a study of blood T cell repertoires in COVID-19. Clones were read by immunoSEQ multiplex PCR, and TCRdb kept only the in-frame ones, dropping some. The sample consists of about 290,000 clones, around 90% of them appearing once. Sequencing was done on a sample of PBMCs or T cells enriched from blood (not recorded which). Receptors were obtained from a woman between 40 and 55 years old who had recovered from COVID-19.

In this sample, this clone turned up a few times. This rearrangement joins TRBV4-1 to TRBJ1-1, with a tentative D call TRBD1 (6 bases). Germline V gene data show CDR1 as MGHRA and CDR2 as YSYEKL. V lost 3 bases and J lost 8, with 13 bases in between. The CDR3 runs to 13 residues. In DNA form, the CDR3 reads TGCGCCAGCAGCCAGACTTTTGGGGGCGAAGCTTTCTTT. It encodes CASSQTFGGEAFF.

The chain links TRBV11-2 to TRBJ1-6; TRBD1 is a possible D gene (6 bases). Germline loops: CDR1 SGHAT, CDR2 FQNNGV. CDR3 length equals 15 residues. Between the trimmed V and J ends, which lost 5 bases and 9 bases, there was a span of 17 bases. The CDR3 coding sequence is TGTGCCAGCAGCCTCGACAGGTCCAGCGGTTCACCCCTCCACTTT. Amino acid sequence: CASSLDRSSGSPLHF.

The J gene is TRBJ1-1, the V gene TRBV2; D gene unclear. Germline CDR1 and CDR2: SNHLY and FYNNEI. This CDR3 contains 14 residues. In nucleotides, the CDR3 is TGTGCGGGCCGAACGGTCCGGCGGAACACTGAAGCTTTCTTT. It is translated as CAGRTVRRNTEAFF.

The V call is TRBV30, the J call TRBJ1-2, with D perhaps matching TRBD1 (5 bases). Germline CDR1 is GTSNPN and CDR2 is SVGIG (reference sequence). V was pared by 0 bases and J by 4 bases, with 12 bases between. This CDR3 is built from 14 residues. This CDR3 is CAWSVQRGGYGYTF. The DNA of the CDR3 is TGTGCCTGGAGTGTACAAAGGGGCGGCTATGGCTACACCTTC.

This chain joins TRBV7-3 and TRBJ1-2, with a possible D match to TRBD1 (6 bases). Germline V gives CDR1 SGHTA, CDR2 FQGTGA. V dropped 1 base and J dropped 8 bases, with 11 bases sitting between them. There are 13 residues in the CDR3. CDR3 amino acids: CASSLRAGEGYTF. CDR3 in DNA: TGTGCCAGCAGCTTAAGGGCAGGGGAAGGCTACACCTTC.

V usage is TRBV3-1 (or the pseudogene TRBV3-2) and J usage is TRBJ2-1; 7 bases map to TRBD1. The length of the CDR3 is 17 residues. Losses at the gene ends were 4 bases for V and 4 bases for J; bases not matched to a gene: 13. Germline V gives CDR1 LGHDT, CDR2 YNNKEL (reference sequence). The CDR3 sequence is CASSPPIWGTVYNEQFF. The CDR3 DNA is TGTGCCAGCAGCCCCCCGATCTGGGGGACAGTTTACAATGAGCAGTTCTTC.

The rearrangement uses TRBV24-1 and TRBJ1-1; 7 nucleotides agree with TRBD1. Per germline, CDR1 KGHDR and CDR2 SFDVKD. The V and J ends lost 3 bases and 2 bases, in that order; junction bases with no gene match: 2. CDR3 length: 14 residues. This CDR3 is CATSDGQDNTEAFF. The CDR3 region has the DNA TGTGCCACCAGTGATGGACAGGACAACACTGAAGCTTTCTTT.

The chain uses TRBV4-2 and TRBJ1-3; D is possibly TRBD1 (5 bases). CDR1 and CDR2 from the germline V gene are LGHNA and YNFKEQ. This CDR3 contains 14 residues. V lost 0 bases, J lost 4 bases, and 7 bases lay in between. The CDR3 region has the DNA TGTGCCAGCAGCCAAGATAGGGGCGGAAACACCATATATTTT. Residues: CASSQDRGGNTIYF.

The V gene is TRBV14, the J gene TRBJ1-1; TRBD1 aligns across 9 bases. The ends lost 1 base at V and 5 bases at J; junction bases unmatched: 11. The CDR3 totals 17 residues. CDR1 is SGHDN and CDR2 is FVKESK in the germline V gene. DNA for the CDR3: TGTGCCAGCAGCCAAGCGATAGGGGGACAGGGACTTACTGAAGCTTTCTTT. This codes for CASSQAIGGQGLTEAFF.

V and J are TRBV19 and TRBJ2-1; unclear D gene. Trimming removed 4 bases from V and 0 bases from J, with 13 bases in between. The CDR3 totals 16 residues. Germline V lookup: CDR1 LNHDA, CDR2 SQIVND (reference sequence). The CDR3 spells CASSTVTLSSYNEQFF. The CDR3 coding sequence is TGTGCCAGTAGTACTGTGACACTGAGCTCCTACAATGAGCAGTTCTTC.

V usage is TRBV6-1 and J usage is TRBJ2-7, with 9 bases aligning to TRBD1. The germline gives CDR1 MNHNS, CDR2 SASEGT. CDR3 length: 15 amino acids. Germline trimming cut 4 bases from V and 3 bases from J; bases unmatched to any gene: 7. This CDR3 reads CASSVAGTGIYEQYF. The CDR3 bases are TGTGCCAGCAGTGTAGCCGGGACAGGGATCTACGAGCAGTACTTC.

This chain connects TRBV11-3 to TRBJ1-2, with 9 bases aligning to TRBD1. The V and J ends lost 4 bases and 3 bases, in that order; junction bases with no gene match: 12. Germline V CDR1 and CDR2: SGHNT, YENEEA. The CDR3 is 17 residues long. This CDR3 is CASSSTLDRGTDYGYTF. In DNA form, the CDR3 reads TGTGCCAGCAGCTCTACATTGGACAGGGGTACCGACTATGGCTACACCTTC.

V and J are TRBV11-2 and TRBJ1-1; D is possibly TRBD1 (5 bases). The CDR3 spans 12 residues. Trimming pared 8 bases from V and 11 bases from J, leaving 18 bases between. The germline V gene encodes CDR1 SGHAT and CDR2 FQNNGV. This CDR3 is CASAIPQGSAFF. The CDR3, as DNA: TGTGCCAGCGCCATCCCCCAGGGATCGGCTTTCTTT.

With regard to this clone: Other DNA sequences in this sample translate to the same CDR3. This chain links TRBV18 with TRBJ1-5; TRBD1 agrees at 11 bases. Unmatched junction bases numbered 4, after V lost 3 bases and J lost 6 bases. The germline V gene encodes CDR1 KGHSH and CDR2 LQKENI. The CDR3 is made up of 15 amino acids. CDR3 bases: TGTGCCAGCTCACCCGGACAGGGGGCCGTTCAGCCCCAGCATTTT. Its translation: CASSPGQGAVQPQHF.

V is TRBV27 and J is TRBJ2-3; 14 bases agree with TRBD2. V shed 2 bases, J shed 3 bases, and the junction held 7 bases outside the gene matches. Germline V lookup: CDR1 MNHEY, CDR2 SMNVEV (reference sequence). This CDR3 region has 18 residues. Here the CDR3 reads CASSLPPGLAGGTDTQYF. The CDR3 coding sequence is TGTGCCAGCAGTTTACCCCCCGGACTAGCGGGAGGAACAGATACGCAGTATTTT.

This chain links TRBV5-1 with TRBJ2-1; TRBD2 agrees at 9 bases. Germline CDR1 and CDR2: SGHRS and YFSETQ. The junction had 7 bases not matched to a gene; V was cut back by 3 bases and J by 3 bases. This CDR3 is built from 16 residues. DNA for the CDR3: TGCGCCAGCAGCTGGGACGGGACTAGCCACTACAATGAGCAGTTCTTC. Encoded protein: CASSWDGTSHYNEQFF.

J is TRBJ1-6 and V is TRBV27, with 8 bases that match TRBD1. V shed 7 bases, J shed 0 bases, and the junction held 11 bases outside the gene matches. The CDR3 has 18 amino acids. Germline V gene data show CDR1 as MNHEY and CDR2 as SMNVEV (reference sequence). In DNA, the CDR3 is TGTGCCAGCAAAATGGGTCGACAGGGGAGCTCCTATAATTCACCCCTCCACTTT. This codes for CASKMGRQGSSYNSPLHF.

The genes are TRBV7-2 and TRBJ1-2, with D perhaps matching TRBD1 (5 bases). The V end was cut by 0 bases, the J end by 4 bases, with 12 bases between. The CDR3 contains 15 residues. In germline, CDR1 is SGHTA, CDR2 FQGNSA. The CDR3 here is CASSLAWGSGYGYTF. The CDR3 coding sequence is TGTGCCAGCAGCTTAGCTTGGGGCTCGGGCTATGGCTACACCTTC. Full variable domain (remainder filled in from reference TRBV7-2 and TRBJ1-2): GAGVSQSPSNKVTEKGKDVELRCDPISGHTALYWYRQSLGQGLEFLIYFQGNSAPDKSGLPSDRFSAERTGGSVSTLTIQRTQQEDSAVYLCASSLAWGSGYGYTFGSGTRLTVV.